The rows below give T cell receptor beta chains drawn from one sample of a study of post-analysis software for immune sequencing data. One entry per CDR3 protein results from TCRdb running MiXCR on the PCR reads. The data contain some 260,000 distinct CDR3 sequences, 36% of them singletons. The sequencing sample was made of blood. These receptors all stem from a girl between 10 and 17 years old with multiple sclerosis. Both conserved end residues are part of each CDR3. Each record gives: J gene, clone size, V gene, D gene, CDR3 DNA, CDR3 protein. The D gene is left open where the match is weak. Some rows mark clone size as missing; the rest say once, few, many or name a class of expanded clone.

TRBJ1-1,many,TRBV6-5,TRBD1,TGTGCCAGCAGTTACCCGGACAGGGAAGAAGCTTTCTTT,CASSYPDREEAFF
TRBJ2-5,.,TRBV5-1,.,TGCGCCAGCAGCCGGGACATACAAGAGACCCAGTACTTC,CASSRDIQETQYF
TRBJ1-1,many,TRBV3-1,TRBD1,TGTGCCAGCAGCCCCCGGGACAGGGGGCGAAACACTGAAGCTTTCTTT,CASSPRDRGRNTEAFF
TRBJ2-2,.,TRBV6-6,.,TGTGCCAGCAGGTCCCCAAGGGAAGGGACCGGGGAGCTGTTTTTT,CASRSPREGTGELFF
TRBJ1-2,once,TRBV20-1,.,TGCAGTGCTCGCGGCGGGGTAACGCGTGGCTACACCTTC,CSARGGVTRGYTF
TRBJ2-2,.,TRBV12-3/TRBV12-4,.,TGTGCCAGCAGAGGGGTTACCGCCGGGGAGCTGTTTTTT,CASRGVTAGELFF
TRBJ2-5,few,TRBV7-2,.,TGTGCCAGCAGCCCATTTGGACAGGCGGGGGAGACCCAGTACTTC,CASSPFGQAGETQYF
TRBJ1-2,few,TRBV3-1,.,TGTGCCAGCAGCCAAGACGGGGCCTATGGCTACACCTTC,CASSQDGAYGYTF
TRBJ1-1,.,TRBV10-3,.,TGTGCCATCAGCGATAATTCTTATACAGTTATGAACACTGAAGCTTTCTTT,CAISDNSYTVMNTEAFF
TRBJ1-1,many,TRBV4-1,.,TGCGCCAGCAGCCACTCTCCGTCAACATGGGGCATGAACACTGAAGCTTTCTTT,CASSHSPSTWGMNTEAFF
TRBJ1-5,few,TRBV5-5,.,TGTGCCAGCAGCGTCGGGGAGTATCAGCCCCAGCATTTT,CASSVGEYQPQHF
TRBJ1-4,.,TRBV5-1,TRBD1,TGCGCCAGCAGCCGCGGGACAGGTCTTAATGAAAAACTGTTTTTT,CASSRGTGLNEKLFF
TRBJ2-6,many,TRBV5-1,.,TGCGCCAGCAGTATATACTCTGGGGCCAACGTCCTGACTTTC,CASSIYSGANVLTF
TRBJ2-1,many,TRBV11-2,.,TGTGCCAGCAGCGCACTAAAACCCCGCAATGAGCAGTTCTTC,CASSALKPRNEQFF
TRBJ2-3,many,TRBV5-1,TRBD1,TGCGCCAGCAGCTCGGGACAGTCCACAGATACGCAGTATTTT,CASSSGQSTDTQYF
TRBJ1-2,once,TRBV12-3/TRBV12-4,.,TGTGCCAGCAGTCCCACGGCGAGGAGGTTTGGCTATGGCTACACCTTC,CASSPTARRFGYGYTF
TRBJ2-1,.,TRBV20-1,TRBD2,TGCAGGGCTAGAGGGACTAGCCATGAGCAGTTCTTC,CRARGTSHEQFF
TRBJ1-1,.,TRBV12-3/TRBV12-4,.,TGTGCCAGCATGAGGGGGTACACTGAAGCTTTCTTT,CASMRGYTEAFF
TRBJ2-7,.,TRBV7-8,.,TGTGCCAGCAGCTTAGCGGGGGGCTCCTACAATGAGCAGTACTTC,CASSLAGGSYNEQYF
TRBJ2-7,many,TRBV20-1,.,TGCAGTGCTAGTCGCGGAGCAACCTACGAGCAGTACTTC,CSASRGATYEQYF
TRBJ2-5,.,TRBV6-5,TRBD1,TGTGCCAGCAGTTCCGTCGGGACAGCCCGAGGGACCCAGTACTTC,CASSSVGTARGTQYF
TRBJ2-1,.,TRBV4-2,.,TGTGCCAGCAGCCAAGGAAATCGGCGGGGTGAATACAATGAGCAGTTCTTC,CASSQGNRRGEYNEQFF
TRBJ2-5,many,TRBV20-1,TRBD2,TGCAGTGTCACTAGCGGGGGGGCCTATAAGACCCAGTACTTC,CSVTSGGAYKTQYF
TRBJ1-2,many,TRBV12-3/TRBV12-4,.,TGTGCCAGCAGTTTGGCGGGGCCTTCAAGGGGCTACACCTTC,CASSLAGPSRGYTF
TRBJ1-1,few,TRBV7-2,.,TGTGCCAGCAGTCCCGGGACCACGAACACTGAAGCTTTCTTT,CASSPGTTNTEAFF
TRBJ2-2,.,TRBV7-2,.,TGTGCCAGCAGCATACGAAGGACCGGGGAGCTGTTTTTT,CASSIRRTGELFF
TRBJ2-2,few,TRBV5-1,.,TGCGCCAGCAGCTTGTGGGGGGACAACACCGGGGAGCTGTTTTTT,CASSLWGDNTGELFF
TRBJ2-5,.,TRBV29-1,TRBD2,TGCAGCGTTGATGGGGGACTAGCGGGACTTTTTAGGGAGACCCAGTACTTC,CSVDGGLAGLFRETQYF
TRBJ2-3,many,TRBV20-1,TRBD2,TGCAGTGCTAAGTACAGCGGGGGTTTGGCAGATACGCAGTATTTT,CSAKYSGGLADTQYF
TRBJ1-1,many,TRBV20-1,.,TGCAGTGCTATCCCCTGGATGGGTGCTGAAGCTTTCTTT,CSAIPWMGAEAFF
TRBJ2-7,.,TRBV28,TRBD1,TGTGCCAGCACCAGGGGGCAGAGCTCCTACGAGCAGTACTTC,CASTRGQSSYEQYF
TRBJ1-2,.,TRBV30,.,TGTGCCTGGAGTGTAGGATCCGCCAGCGCCTATGGCTACACCTTC,CAWSVGSASAYGYTF
TRBJ1-3,.,TRBV11-2,.,TGTGCCGGCAGCCCACGAGGGGCTTTCTCTGGAAACACCATATATTTT,CAGSPRGAFSGNTIYF
TRBJ2-1,many,TRBV5-1,TRBD1,TGCGCCAGCAGCTTGGGTGGGACAGCCAGTGAGCAGTTCTTC,CASSLGGTASEQFF
TRBJ2-1,once,TRBV5-1,.,TGCGCCAGCGGCTTGGTCGACGGGTCCTACAATGAGCAGTTCTTC,CASGLVDGSYNEQFF
TRBJ2-5,.,TRBV7-9,TRBD1,TGTGCCAGCAGACAGGGGTCCCAAGAGACCCAGTACTTC,CASRQGSQETQYF
TRBJ2-3,many,TRBV20-1,.,TGCAGTGCTAGCTGGGTTAGCACAGATACGCAGTATTTT,CSASWVSTDTQYF
TRBJ1-5,few,TRBV2,.,TGTGCCAGCAGTGTAGGGCAGCCCCAGCATTTT,CASSVGQPQHF
TRBJ2-5,.,TRBV15,.,TGTGCCACCAGCCAGGTGGGGCAGGTTAAAGAGACCCAGTACTTC,CATSQVGQVKETQYF
TRBJ2-5,.,TRBV6-5,.,TGTGCCAGCAGTTACGGGACGGCAGGGAATGGGGAGACCCAGTACTTC,CASSYGTAGNGETQYF
TRBJ2-7,.,TRBV6-5,.,TGTGCCAGCAGTTACTCGAAGGGACTCCACTTGGTGCAGTACTTC,CASSYSKGLHLVQYF
TRBJ2-1,many,TRBV11-2,.,TGTGCCAGCAGCTTAGAGGGTTTTGGCCAGCAGTTCTTC,CASSLEGFGQQFF
TRBJ2-3,many,TRBV9,TRBD2,TGTGCCAGCAGCGTAGAAGGCGGGAGTCTCACAGATACGCAGTATTTT,CASSVEGGSLTDTQYF
TRBJ1-6,.,TRBV4-2,.,TGTGCCAGCAGCCAAGATAGGGCCGGGGCGAATTCACCCCTCCACTTT,CASSQDRAGANSPLHF
TRBJ1-1,few,TRBV12-3/TRBV12-4,.,TGTGTCAGCAGCCCCAGACCCGGGGCTTTCTTT,CVSSPRPGAFF